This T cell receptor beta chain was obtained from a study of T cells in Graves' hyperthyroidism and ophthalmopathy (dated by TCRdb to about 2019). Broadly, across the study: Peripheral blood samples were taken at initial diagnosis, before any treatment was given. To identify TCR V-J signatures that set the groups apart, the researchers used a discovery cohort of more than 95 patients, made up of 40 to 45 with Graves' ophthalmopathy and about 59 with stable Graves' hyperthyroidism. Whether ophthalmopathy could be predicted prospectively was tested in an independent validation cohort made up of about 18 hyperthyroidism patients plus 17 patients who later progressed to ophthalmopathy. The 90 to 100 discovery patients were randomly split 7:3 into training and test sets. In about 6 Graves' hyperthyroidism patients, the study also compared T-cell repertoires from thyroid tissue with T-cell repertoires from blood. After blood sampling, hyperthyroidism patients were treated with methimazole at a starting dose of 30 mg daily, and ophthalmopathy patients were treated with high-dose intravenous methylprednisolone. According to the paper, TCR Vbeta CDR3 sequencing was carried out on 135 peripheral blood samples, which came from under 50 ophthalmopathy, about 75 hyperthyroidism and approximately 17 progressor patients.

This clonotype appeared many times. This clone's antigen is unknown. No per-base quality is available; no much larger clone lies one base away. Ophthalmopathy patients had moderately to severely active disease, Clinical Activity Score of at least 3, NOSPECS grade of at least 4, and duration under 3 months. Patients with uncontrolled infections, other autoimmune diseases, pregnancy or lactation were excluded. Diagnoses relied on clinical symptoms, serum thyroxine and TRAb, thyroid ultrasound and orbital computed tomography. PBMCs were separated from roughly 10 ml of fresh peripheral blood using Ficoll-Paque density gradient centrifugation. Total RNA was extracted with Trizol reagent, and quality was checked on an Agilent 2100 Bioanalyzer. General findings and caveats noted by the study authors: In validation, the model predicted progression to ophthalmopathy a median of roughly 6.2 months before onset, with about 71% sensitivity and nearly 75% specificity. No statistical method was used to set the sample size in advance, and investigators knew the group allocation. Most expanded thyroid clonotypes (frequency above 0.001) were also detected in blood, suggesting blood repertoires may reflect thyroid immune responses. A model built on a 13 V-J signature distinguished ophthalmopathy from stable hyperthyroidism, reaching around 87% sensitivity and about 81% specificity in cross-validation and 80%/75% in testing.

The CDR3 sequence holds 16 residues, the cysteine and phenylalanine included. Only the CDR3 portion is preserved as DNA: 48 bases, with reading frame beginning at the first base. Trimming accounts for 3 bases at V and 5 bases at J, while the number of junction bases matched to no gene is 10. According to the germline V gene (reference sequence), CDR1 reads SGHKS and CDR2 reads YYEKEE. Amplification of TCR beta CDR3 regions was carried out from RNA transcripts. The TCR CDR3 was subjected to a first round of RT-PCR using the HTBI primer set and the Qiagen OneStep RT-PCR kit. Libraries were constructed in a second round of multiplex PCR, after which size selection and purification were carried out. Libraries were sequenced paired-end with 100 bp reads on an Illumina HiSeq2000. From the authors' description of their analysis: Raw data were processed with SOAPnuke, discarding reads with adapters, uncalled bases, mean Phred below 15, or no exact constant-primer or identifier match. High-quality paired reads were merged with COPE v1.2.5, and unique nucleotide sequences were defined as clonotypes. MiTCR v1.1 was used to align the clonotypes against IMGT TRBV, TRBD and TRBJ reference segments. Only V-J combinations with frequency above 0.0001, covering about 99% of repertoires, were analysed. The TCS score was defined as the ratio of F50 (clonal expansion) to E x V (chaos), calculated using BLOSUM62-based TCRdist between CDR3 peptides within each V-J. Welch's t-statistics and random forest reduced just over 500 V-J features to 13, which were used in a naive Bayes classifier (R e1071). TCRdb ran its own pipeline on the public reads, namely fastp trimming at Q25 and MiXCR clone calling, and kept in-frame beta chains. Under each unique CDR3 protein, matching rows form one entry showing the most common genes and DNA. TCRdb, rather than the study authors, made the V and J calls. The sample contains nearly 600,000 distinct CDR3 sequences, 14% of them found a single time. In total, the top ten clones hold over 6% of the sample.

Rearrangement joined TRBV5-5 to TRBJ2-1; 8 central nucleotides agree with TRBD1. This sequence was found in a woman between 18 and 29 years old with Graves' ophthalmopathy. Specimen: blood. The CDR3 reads CASSSSRDRRNNEQFF. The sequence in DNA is TGTGCCAGCAGCTCGAGCCGGGACAGGAGAAACAATGAGCAGTTCTTC.